This T cell receptor beta chain derives from a study of blood T cell repertoires in COVID-19. The wider study: The samples span acute and convalescent COVID-19 from the United States, Italy and Spain. The analysed material was cDNA or gDNA that came from T cells, B-cell-depleted T cells, or PBMCs.

A Seattle source enrolled patients during active infection and followed them longitudinally. CDR1 is GTSNPN, CDR2 SVGIG, per germline (reference sequence). This CDR3 has 14 residues. V lost 1 base, J lost 0 bases, and 3 bases stayed unmatched. Source study methods: Counts of nucleated cells, estimated from reference gene primer amplification, were obtained. The method was immunoSEQ multiplex PCR; TCRdb's version includes in-frame clones alone and lacks a portion of them. Clonal size and the V and J genes are those of that table, whereas D and trimming came from the DNA. Seen here are under 450,000 clones, more than 70% observed once, and the top ten hold approximately 12%.

This clonotype was sampled from a woman aged 50 to 60 with COVID-19, enrolled during active disease. This chain joins TRBV30 and TRBJ2-7; TRBD2 matches at 7 bases. Sequencing input: peripheral blood. The CDR3 DNA follows: TGTGCCTGGAGTGGGTGGGGGGGCTCCTACGAGCAGTACTTC. Translation: CAWSGWGGSYEQYF. Using reference TRBV30 and TRBJ2-7 for the parts outside the CDR3, the full variable domain is SQTIHQWPATLVQPVGSPLSLECTVEGTSNPNLYWYRQAAGRGLQLLFYSVGIGQISSEVPQNLSASRPQDRQFILSSKKLLLSDSGFYLCAWSGWGGSYEQYFGPGTRLTVT.